Presented here are 30 T cell receptor beta chains from one specimen sequenced in a study of blood T cell repertoires in COVID-19. TCRdb's copy holds only in-frame clones and misses some; the assay was immunoSEQ multiplex PCR. The sample includes 200,000 to 250,000 clones, more than 75% of them seen just once. Sequenced sample: peripheral blood. The receptor set was obtained from a man aged 40-50 years with acute or convalescent COVID-19.

This chain joins TRBV7-9 and TRBJ2-5; D possibly corresponds to TRBD2 (5 bases). This CDR3 spans 15 amino acids. Germline V gene sequence: CDR1 SEHNR, CDR2 FQNEAQ (reference sequence). V lost 5 bases, J lost 3 bases, and 16 bases lay in between. Here the CDR3 reads CASSPRQWGEETQYF. The DNA for the CDR3 is TGTGCCAGCAGCCCCCGGCAGTGGGGAGAAGAGACCCAGTACTTC.

V is TRBV6-1 and J is TRBJ1-1; a weak D match, TRBD1 (5 bases). The CDR3 has 13 amino acids. V dropped 5 bases and J dropped 5 bases, with 12 bases sitting between them. Germline CDR1 reads MNHNS; CDR2 reads SASEGT. This CDR3 is CASSPDSRTEAFF. CDR3 coding DNA: TGTGCCAGCAGTCCCGACAGCAGGACTGAAGCTTTCTTT.

Details on this clone: A junction boundary mismatches the germline segment, possibly from a read error. V usage is TRBV12-3 or TRBV12-4 and J usage is TRBJ1-6; the D gene is possibly TRBD1 (5 bases). This CDR3 is 13 amino acids long. The chain's CDR3 is CASSSPGNSSLHF. CDR3 in DNA: TGTGCCAGCAGTTCCCCAGGGAATTCATCCCTCCACTTT.

The rearrangement links TRBV20-1 to TRBJ2-3; D remains unclear. The V and J ends lost 6 bases and 2 bases respectively, with 6 bases between them. This CDR3 is 11 amino acids long. Germline V lookup: CDR1 DFQATT, CDR2 SNEGSKA (reference sequence). Here the CDR3 reads CSARYTDTQYF. The CDR3 bases are TGCAGTGCCAGATACACAGATACGCAGTATTTT.

V and J are TRBV5-1 and TRBJ2-6, with TRBD1 matching 8 bases. The J segment lost 1 base and the V segment lost 5 bases, leaving 11 bases of the junction unmatched. This CDR3 has 18 amino acids. Looked up from germline, CDR1 is SGHRS and CDR2 is YFSETQ. CDR3 coding DNA: TGCGCCAGCAGTTATGGGGACAGGAGGGAGTCTGGGGCCAACGTCCTGACTTTC. This codes for CASSYGDRRESGANVLTF.

V is TRBV19 and J is TRBJ1-2; tentatively, D is TRBD1 (5 bases). Germline V gene data show CDR1 as LNHDA and CDR2 as SQIVND (reference sequence). There are 13 residues in the CDR3. Deletions cut 1 base from V and 2 bases from J, with 5 bases between. The CDR3: CASSIGTNYGYTF. The CDR3 DNA sequence: TGTGCCAGTAGTATAGGGACAAACTATGGCTACACCTTC.

CDR3 amino acids: CASRVGQYNSPLHF. The CDR3 DNA reads as TGTGCCAGCAGGGTGGGACAGTATAATTCACCCCTCCACTTT. V usage is TRBV6-5 and J usage is TRBJ1-6, with 7 bases fitting TRBD1. J gave up 4 bases and V 6 bases, and 3 bases lay outside the gene matches. Germline assignment: CDR1 MNHEY and CDR2 SVGAGI. The CDR3 covers 14 residues.

The chain has TRBV5-4 and TRBJ1-2, with D possibly TRBD1 on 6 matching bases. Germline V CDR1 and CDR2: SGHNT, YYREEE (reference sequence). CDR3 length equals 14 residues. Deletions cut 4 bases from V and 4 bases from J, with 14 bases between. CDR3 residues: CASSRQQGSYGYTF. The CDR3 DNA is TGTGCCAGCAGCCGACAACAGGGCTCCTATGGCTACACCTTC.

The V and J genes are TRBV7-2 and TRBJ2-7; TRBD2 might be the D (6 bases). Germline V gives CDR1 SGHTA, CDR2 FQGNSA. The CDR3 is made up of 12 amino acids. The germline V and J ends were trimmed by 4 bases and 4 bases, with 8 bases remaining between them. In nucleotides, the CDR3 is TGTGCCAGCAGCTCCCGGGAGTACGAGCAGTACTTC. Protein: CASSSREYEQYF.

This sequence joins TRBV3-1 (or the pseudogene TRBV3-2) and TRBJ1-6; D remains unclear. Germline-derived CDR1 and CDR2 are LGHDT and YNNKEL (reference sequence). Trimming removed 1 base at V and 9 bases at J, with 13 bases between. The CDR3 has 15 amino acids. The CDR3 DNA sequence: TGTGCCAGCAGCCAAGCCGGACTTGGAGGTTCACCCCTCCACTTT. Translation gives CASSQAGLGGSPLHF.

V and J are TRBV20-1 and TRBJ1-1; TRBD1 matches at 7 bases. Germline V gene sequence: CDR1 DFQATT, CDR2 SNEGSKA (reference sequence). The CDR3 totals 11 residues. After removal of 6 bases from V and 5 bases from J, the junction contained 3 bases not matched to a gene. CDR3: CSARQGTEAFF. The CDR3 region has the DNA TGCAGTGCCCGACAGGGAACTGAAGCTTTCTTT.

The gene calls are TRBV4-1 and TRBJ1-5, with D possibly TRBD1 on 6 matching bases. The CDR3 contains 16 residues. V shed 2 bases and J shed 2 bases, with 13 bases lying between them. Per the germline V gene, CDR1 is MGHRA and CDR2 is YSYEKL. The DNA for the CDR3 is TGCGCCAGCAGCCAATTGGTACAGGGAGGCAATCAGCCCCAGCATTTT. Translation gives CASSQLVQGGNQPQHF.

The chain couples TRBV7-2 to TRBJ2-3; 10 positions agree with TRBD2. The V segment lost 0 bases and the J segment 5 bases; nucleotides outside the gene matches: 8. The CDR3 extends over 17 amino acids. The germline V gene encodes CDR1 SGHTA and CDR2 FQGNSA. Here the CDR3 DNA reads TGTGCCAGCAGCTTAGCGCGGAGCGGGGGGGCCAGAGATACGCAGTATTTT. The encoded protein is CASSLARSGGARDTQYF.

The chain joins TRBV27 to TRBJ1-1; D may be TRBD1 (5 bases). There are 15 residues in the CDR3. The germline V gene encodes CDR1 MNHEY and CDR2 SMNVEV (reference sequence). V was clipped by 3 bases and J by 0 bases, with 11 bases between them. The CDR3 DNA is TGTGCCAGCAGTTTTGGGGGAGGGATGAACACTGAAGCTTTCTTT. This translates into CASSFGGGMNTEAFF.

A single count supports this clone. The rearrangement joins TRBV6-4 to TRBJ2-1; 9 positions agree with TRBD1. With 8 bases clipped from V and 4 bases from J, the junction kept 6 bases outside the gene matches. Germline CDR1 reads MRHNA; CDR2 reads SNTAGT. The length of the CDR3 is 14 residues. The CDR3 is CASPAGQGYNEQFF. In DNA, the CDR3 is TGTGCCAGCCCCGCGGGACAGGGTTACAATGAGCAGTTCTTC.

CDR3 coding DNA: TGTGCCAGCAGCTTGTCGGAGGGTCAGCCCCAGCATTTT. Its protein is CASSLSEGQPQHF. The chain links TRBV7-7 to TRBJ1-5; D remains ambiguous. V was clipped by 3 bases and J by 6 bases, with 9 bases between them. This CDR3 is 13 amino acids long. Germline CDR1 is SSHAT and CDR2 is FNYEAQ (reference sequence).

The V gene is TRBV11-2, the J gene TRBJ2-1; TRBD2 aligns across 8 bases. Trimming at V came to 6 bases and at J to 5 bases, leaving 9 bases not matched to a gene. Germline CDR1 SGHAT, CDR2 FQNNGV. The CDR3 runs to 15 residues. The CDR3 protein is CASSSVVLADNEQFF. The CDR3 DNA reads TGTGCCAGCAGTTCAGTTGTACTAGCGGACAATGAGCAGTTCTTC.

This clone showed up just once. The chain combines TRBV3-1 (or the pseudogene TRBV3-2) with TRBJ1-6; TRBD1 is a possible D gene (6 bases). This CDR3 region has 15 residues. The germline CDR1 and CDR2 sequences are LGHDT and YNNKEL (reference sequence). The V and J ends lost 3 bases and 10 bases respectively, with 16 bases between them. CDR3: CASSQGSQGESPLHF. The CDR3 region has the DNA TGTGCCAGCAGCCAGGGGTCACAGGGAGAGTCACCCCTCCACTTT.

V gene TRBV6-5 combines with J gene TRBJ1-1; D is possibly TRBD1 (6 bases). The CDR3 runs to 14 residues. Germline V gene sequence: CDR1 MNHEY, CDR2 SVGAGI. Trimming removed 7 bases at V and 0 bases at J, with 12 bases between. The CDR3 is CASTDRHMNTEAFF. The CDR3, as DNA: TGTGCCAGCACGGACAGACACATGAACACTGAAGCTTTCTTT.

The chain uses TRBV28 and TRBJ1-3; D remains ambiguous. Germline CDR1 and CDR2: MDHEN and SYDVKM. The CDR3 length is 12 residues. The V end was cut by 5 bases, the J end by 7 bases, with 9 bases between. The CDR3 DNA is TGTGCCAGCAGTGGAGGAGGGAACACCATATATTTT. Protein sequence: CASSGGGNTIYF. The variable domain in full, completed from reference TRBV28 and TRBJ1-3, reads DVKVTQSSRYLVKRTGEKVFLECVQDMDHENMFWYRQDPGLGLRLIYFSYDVKMKEKGDIPEGYSVSREKKERFSLILESASTNQTSMYLCASSGGGNTIYFGEGSWLTVV.

The genes are TRBV30 and TRBJ2-2, with D perhaps matching TRBD1 (6 bases). The CDR3 totals 15 residues. Trimming removed 1 base from V and 3 bases from J, with 12 bases in between. Germline CDR1 reads GTSNPN; CDR2 reads SVGIG (reference sequence). CDR3 sequence: CAWSAPTGYTGELFF. In nucleotides, the CDR3 is TGTGCCTGGAGTGCCCCGACAGGCTACACCGGGGAGCTGTTTTTT.

There are a few counts of this clone. V usage is TRBV6-5 and J usage is TRBJ1-1; unclear D gene. Germline V lookup: CDR1 MNHEY, CDR2 SVGAGI. With 5 bases removed from V and 8 bases from J, the gap between germline ends came to 15 bases. The CDR3 is 13 residues long. For the CDR3, the DNA is TGTGCCAGCAGTCCCAAACCTACCTCGGAAGCTTTCTTT. It codes for CASSPKPTSEAFF.

V usage is TRBV24-1 and J usage is TRBJ2-7; 7 nucleotides line up with TRBD1. CDR1 is KGHDR and CDR2 is SFDVKD in the germline V gene. The CDR3 totals 15 residues. Trimming at V came to 7 bases and at J to 4 bases, leaving 12 bases not matched to a gene. The DNA of the CDR3 is TGTGCCACCAGAAGGGCCAGGGGGTTAGGATACGAGCAGTACTTC. Translating gives CATRRARGLGYEQYF.

The chain employs TRBV3-1 (or the pseudogene TRBV3-2) and TRBJ1-2, with TRBD1 matching 9 bases. The CDR3 is 14 residues long. V shed 9 bases, J shed 8 bases, and the junction held 13 bases outside the gene matches. Germline V gene sequence: CDR1 LGHDT, CDR2 YNNKEL (reference sequence). CDR3: CASNPGQGFWGYTF. Here the CDR3 DNA reads TGTGCCAGTAATCCGGGACAGGGCTTCTGGGGCTACACCTTC.

The chain's CDR3 is CASSDRGSGYTF. In nucleotides, the CDR3 is TGTGCCAGCAGTGATCGTGGCTCTGGCTACACCTTC. The J gene is TRBJ1-2, the V gene TRBV6-4; D unresolved. The CDR3 is 12 residues long. V was pared by 3 bases and J by 7 bases, with 9 bases between. The germline CDR1 and CDR2 sequences are MRHNA and SNTAGT.

V gene TRBV21-1 combines with J gene TRBJ1-2; the tabulated D call, TRBD1, remains unverified against the DNA. TRBV21-1 is tagged as a pseudogene. CDR3 size: 16 residues. The CDR3 sequence is CASSIKSRGKLDGYTF. DNA for the CDR3: TGTGCCAGCAGCATAAAATCCAGGGGAAAGTTAGATGGCTACACCTTC.

This chain uses TRBV3-1 (or the pseudogene TRBV3-2) with TRBJ2-1, with 10 positions matching TRBD2. This CDR3 spans 15 amino acids. Trimming removed 0 bases from V and 16 bases from J; junction bases left unmatched: 12. CDR1 and CDR2 (germline): LGHDT, YNNKEL (reference sequence). The CDR3 region is CASSQDSSQRGGRFF. CDR3 coding DNA: TGTGCCAGCAGCCAAGATTCGTCCCAGCGGGGGGGCCGATTCTTC.

The CDR3 region is CASSSTGSNSPLHF. In DNA, the CDR3 is TGTGCCAGCTCCAGCACAGGGTCCAATTCACCCCTCCACTTT. The chain links TRBV7-9 to TRBJ1-6, with D perhaps TRBD1 (6 bases). CDR1 is SEHNR and CDR2 is FQNEAQ in the germline V gene (reference sequence). V lost 8 bases to trimming and J lost 7 bases, with 15 bases between them. This CDR3 is built from 14 residues.

This clone has a single count. The chain joins TRBV6-1 to TRBJ2-3, with a tentative D call TRBD2 (6 bases). Germline V gene lookup returns CDR1 MNHNS and CDR2 SASEGT. V was trimmed by 1 base and J by 7 bases, leaving 9 bases between them. The CDR3 runs 13 residues. For the CDR3, the DNA is TGTGCCAGCAGTGAAGACCGGGGGAATACGCAGTATTTT. Protein product: CASSEDRGNTQYF.

V is TRBV9 and J is TRBJ2-5; D not resolved. The length of the CDR3 is 14 residues. Trimming shortened V by 2 bases and J by 5 bases, and 13 bases separated the two germline ends. CDR1 and CDR2 (germline): SGDLS, YYNGEE. The CDR3 DNA reads TGTGCCAGCAGCGTGTCCCCACTGCGGGAGACCCAGTACTTC. Its protein product is CASSVSPLRETQYF.